A selection of T cell receptor beta chains follows, all from one sample in a study of beta chain features in type 1 diabetes. Sequenced by immunoSEQ multiplex PCR; TCRdb stores in-frame clones only, minus some. Of 95,000 to 150,000 clones in the sample, 16% were seen once. Sequenced: central memory CD4+ T cells from blood. These receptors originate from a young man with type 1 diabetes. Both conserved end residues are trimmed from each CDR3. The D gene is left open where the match is weak.

V gene: TRBV28
J gene: TRBJ1-5
D gene: -
CDR3 protein: ASSFRGVGNQPQH

V gene: TRBV7-9
J gene: TRBJ2-1
D gene: -
CDR3 protein: ASSKGEQF

V gene: TRBV6-5
J gene: TRBJ2-1
D gene: -
CDR3 protein: ASSYSRRQNEQF

V gene: TRBV2
J gene: TRBJ1-5
D gene: -
CDR3 protein: ASRRGSTSNQPQH

V gene: TRBV18
J gene: TRBJ2-1
D gene: -
CDR3 protein: ASSPPSGGGSYNEQF

V gene: TRBV11-3
J gene: TRBJ2-7
D gene: -
CDR3 protein: ASSVTASYEQY

V gene: TRBV2
J gene: TRBJ2-7
D gene: -
CDR3 protein: ASRRLTYEQY

V gene: TRBV5-1
J gene: TRBJ2-3
D gene: -
CDR3 protein: ASSSGDRSTDTQY

V gene: TRBV9
J gene: TRBJ2-1
D gene: TRBD2
CDR3 protein: ASSVAGGGYEQF

V gene: TRBV2
J gene: -
D gene: -
CDR3 protein: ASSAGRSYEQY

V gene: TRBV29-1
J gene: TRBJ1-2
D gene: TRBD1
CDR3 protein: SVGDRVESGYT

V gene: TRBV7-2
J gene: TRBJ1-2
D gene: -
CDR3 protein: ASSVQSSGYT

V gene: TRBV29-1
J gene: TRBJ2-3
D gene: -
CDR3 protein: SVVRILGTDTQY

V gene: TRBV6-4
J gene: TRBJ1-2
D gene: TRBD1
CDR3 protein: ASSDAPGGLGGYT

V gene: TRBV9
J gene: TRBJ1-1
D gene: -
CDR3 protein: ATGPWDIQNTEAF

V gene: TRBV5-6
J gene: TRBJ2-5
D gene: TRBD1
CDR3 protein: ASSYNWDSQETQY

V gene: TRBV27
J gene: TRBJ1-2
D gene: -
CDR3 protein: ASSLRGLYGYT

V gene: TRBV29-1
J gene: TRBJ2-1
D gene: TRBD2
CDR3 protein: SGLLAGGPGEQF

V gene: TRBV7-9
J gene: TRBJ2-1
D gene: -
CDR3 protein: ASSRGMDFNEQF

V gene: TRBV10-3
J gene: TRBJ2-7
D gene: TRBD1
CDR3 protein: ANTFRDSSYEQY

V gene: TRBV29-1
J gene: TRBJ2-7
D gene: -
CDR3 protein: SVEGQGFEQY

V gene: TRBV7-2
J gene: TRBJ2-7
D gene: -
CDR3 protein: ASSAAGSSSYEQY

V gene: TRBV14
J gene: TRBJ1-2
D gene: TRBD1
CDR3 protein: ASSRRGQTTLYGYT

V gene: TRBV5-4
J gene: TRBJ2-1
D gene: TRBD2
CDR3 protein: ASSRDGGRNEQF

V gene: TRBV4-3
J gene: TRBJ2-3
D gene: TRBD2
CDR3 protein: ASSQGSTSGVSTDTQY

V gene: TRBV7-2
J gene: TRBJ2-5
D gene: -
CDR3 protein: ASSSRTGQETQY

V gene: TRBV19
J gene: TRBJ2-5
D gene: TRBD1
CDR3 protein: ASSVGQPGGETQY

V gene: TRBV29-1
J gene: TRBJ2-5
D gene: -
CDR3 protein: SVDLGGGETQY

V gene: TRBV7-7
J gene: TRBJ2-1
D gene: TRBD2
CDR3 protein: ASSQGTGGESEQF

V gene: TRBV30
J gene: TRBJ2-7
D gene: TRBD1
CDR3 protein: ACSGTGGNTYEQY

V gene: TRBV29-1
J gene: TRBJ1-1
D gene: TRBD1
CDR3 protein: SVPDLLGTANTEAF

V gene: TRBV30
J gene: TRBJ1-2
D gene: -
CDR3 protein: AWSVTGNYGYT

V gene: TRBV4-3
J gene: TRBJ2-1
D gene: TRBD2
CDR3 protein: ASSQEASGGVRRQF

V gene: TRBV7-2
J gene: TRBJ1-6
D gene: TRBD1
CDR3 protein: ASSPQGANNSPLH